This TCR beta chain was profiled in a study of cytomegalovirus exposure and HLA in healthy donors. For the study at large: HLA-typed donors were the source of approximately 86 million unique TCRs held in an early data release. Study-wide points: A prior analysis recorded that most TCR beta V segments were productive about 90% or about 30% of the time.

This PCR relied on a set of 60 Vbeta primers and 13 Jbeta primers. Per the original methods: A later analysis tallied approximately 80 million unique TCR beta chains, 9 million to 12 million of them shared. Here immunoSEQ multiplex PCR was the method, and the copy in TCRdb shows in-frame clones only, minus some. V and J calls and clone size are as listed in that table; D and trimming were resolved from the DNA. The sample includes around 130,000 clones, roughly 79% of them seen just once. On this clone: The antigen remains undetermined.

The sequence was collected from a man between 18 and 35 years old in good health and CMV-seronegative. Sequencing was done on a sample of PBMCs.

The CDR3 region is CASSQASWDRDTDTQYF. The CDR3 bases are TGTGCCAGCAGCCAAGCTTCTTGGGACAGGGACACAGATACGCAGTATTTT. The chain is built from TRBV14 and TRBJ2-3; 9 bases match TRBD1. This CDR3 has 17 residues. Germline V CDR1 and CDR2: SGHDN, FVKESK. V shed 1 base and J 2 bases; nucleotides not matched to a gene: 7.